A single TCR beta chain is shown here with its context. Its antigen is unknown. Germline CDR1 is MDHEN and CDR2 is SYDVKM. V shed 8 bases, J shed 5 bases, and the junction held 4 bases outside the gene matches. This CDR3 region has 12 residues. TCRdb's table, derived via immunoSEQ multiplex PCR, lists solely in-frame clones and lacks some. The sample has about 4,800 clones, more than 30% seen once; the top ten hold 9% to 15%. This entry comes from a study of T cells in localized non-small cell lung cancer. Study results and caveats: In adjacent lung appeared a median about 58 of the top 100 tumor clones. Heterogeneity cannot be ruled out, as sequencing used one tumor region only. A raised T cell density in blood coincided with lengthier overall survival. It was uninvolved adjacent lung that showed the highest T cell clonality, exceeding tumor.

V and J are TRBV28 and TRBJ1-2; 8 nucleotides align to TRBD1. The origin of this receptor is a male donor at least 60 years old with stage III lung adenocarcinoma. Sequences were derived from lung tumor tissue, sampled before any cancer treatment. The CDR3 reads CASDRGLYGYTF. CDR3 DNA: TGTGCCAGCGACAGGGGATTGTATGGCTACACCTTC.